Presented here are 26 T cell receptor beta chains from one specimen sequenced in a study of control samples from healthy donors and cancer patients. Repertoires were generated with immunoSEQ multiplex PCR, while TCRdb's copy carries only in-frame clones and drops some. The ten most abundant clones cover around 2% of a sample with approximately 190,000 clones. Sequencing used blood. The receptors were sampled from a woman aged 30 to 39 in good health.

The CDR3 reads CASRGAGRMNEQFF. The CDR3 nucleotides are TGTGCCAGCAGGGGCGCGGGGAGGATGAATGAGCAGTTCTTC. The rearrangement joins TRBV2 to TRBJ2-1; perhaps TRBD2 as D (6 bases). This CDR3 contains 14 residues. Trimming cost V 6 bases and J 7 bases, with 16 bases left between them. Per germline, CDR1 SNHLY and CDR2 FYNNEI.

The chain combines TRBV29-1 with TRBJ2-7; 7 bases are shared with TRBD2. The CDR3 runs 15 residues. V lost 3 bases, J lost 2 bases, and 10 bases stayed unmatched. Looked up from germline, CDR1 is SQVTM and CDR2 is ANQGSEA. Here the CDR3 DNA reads TGCAGCGTTGAGGGTTCGGGGGGTGAACCCTACGAGCAGTACTTC. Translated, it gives CSVEGSGGEPYEQYF.

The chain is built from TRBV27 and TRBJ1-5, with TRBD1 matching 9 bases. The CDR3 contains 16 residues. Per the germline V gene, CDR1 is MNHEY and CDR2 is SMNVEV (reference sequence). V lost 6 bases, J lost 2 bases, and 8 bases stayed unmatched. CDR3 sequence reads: CASSDLTGGGNQPQHF. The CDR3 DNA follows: TGTGCCAGCAGCGACTTAACAGGGGGCGGCAATCAGCCCCAGCATTTT.

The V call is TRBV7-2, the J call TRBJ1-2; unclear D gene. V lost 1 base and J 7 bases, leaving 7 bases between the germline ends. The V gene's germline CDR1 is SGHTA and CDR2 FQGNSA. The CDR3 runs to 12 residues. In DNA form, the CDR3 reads TGTGCCAGCAGCTTAGTGGGGAGTGGCTACACCTTC. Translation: CASSLVGSGYTF.

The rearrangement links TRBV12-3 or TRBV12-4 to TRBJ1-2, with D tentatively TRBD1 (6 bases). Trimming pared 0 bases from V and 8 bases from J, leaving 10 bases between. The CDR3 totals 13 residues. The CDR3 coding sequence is TGTGCCAGCAGTTTAGCGATGACAGGCGGCTACACCTTC. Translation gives CASSLAMTGGYTF.

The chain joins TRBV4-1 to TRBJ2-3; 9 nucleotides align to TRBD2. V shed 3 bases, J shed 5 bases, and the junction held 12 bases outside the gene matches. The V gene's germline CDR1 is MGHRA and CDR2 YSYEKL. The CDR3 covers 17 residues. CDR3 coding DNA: TGCGCCAGCAGCCAGGGGCCCGAGCGGGGGGTTAGAGATACGCAGTATTTT. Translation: CASSQGPERGVRDTQYF.

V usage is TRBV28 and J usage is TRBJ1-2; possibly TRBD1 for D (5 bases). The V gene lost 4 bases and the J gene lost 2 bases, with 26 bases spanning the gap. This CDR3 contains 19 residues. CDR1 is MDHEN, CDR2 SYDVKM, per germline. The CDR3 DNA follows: TGTGCCAGCAGTTCCGCCACGGCGGGAAAGGGGCCCCAAAACTATGGCTACACCTTC. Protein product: CASSSATAGKGPQNYGYTF.

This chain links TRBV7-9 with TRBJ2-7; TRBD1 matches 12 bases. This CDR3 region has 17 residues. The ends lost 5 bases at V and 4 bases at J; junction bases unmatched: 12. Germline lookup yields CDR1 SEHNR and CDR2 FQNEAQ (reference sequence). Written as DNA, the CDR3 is TGTGCCAGCAGCCGCCCGGGAATGGGACAGGGGGCTTACGAGCAGTACTTC. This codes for CASSRPGMGQGAYEQYF.

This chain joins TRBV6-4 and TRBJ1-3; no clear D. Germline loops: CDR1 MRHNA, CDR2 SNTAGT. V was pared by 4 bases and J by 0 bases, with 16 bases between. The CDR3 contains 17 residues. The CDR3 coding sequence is TGTGCCAGCAGTGCCTCCGGGGTGTCAGTCTCTGGAAACACCATATATTTT. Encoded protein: CASSASGVSVSGNTIYF.

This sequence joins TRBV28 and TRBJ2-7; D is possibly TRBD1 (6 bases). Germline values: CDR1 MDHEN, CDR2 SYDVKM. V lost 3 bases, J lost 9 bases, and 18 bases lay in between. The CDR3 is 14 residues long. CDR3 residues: CASSFVRAGGRQYF. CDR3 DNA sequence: TGTGCCAGCAGTTTTGTACGTGCTGGGGGCCGGCAGTACTTC.

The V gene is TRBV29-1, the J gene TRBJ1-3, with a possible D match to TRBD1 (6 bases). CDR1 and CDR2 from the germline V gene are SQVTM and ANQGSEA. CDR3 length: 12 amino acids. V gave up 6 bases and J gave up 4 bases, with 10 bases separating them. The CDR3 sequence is CSVTGSGNTIYF. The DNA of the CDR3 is TGCAGCGTAACAGGGTCCGGAAACACCATATATTTT.

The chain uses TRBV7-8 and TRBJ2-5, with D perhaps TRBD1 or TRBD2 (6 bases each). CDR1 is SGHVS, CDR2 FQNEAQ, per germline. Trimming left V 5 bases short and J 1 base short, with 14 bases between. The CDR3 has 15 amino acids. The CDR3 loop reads CASSPTRGVQETQYF. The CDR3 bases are TGTGCCAGCAGCCCTACAAGGGGGGTCCAAGAGACCCAGTACTTC.

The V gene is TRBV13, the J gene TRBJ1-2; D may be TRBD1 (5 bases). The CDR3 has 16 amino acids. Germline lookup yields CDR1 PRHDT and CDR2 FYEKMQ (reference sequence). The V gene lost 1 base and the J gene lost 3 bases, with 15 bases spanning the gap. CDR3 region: CASSLEVQGLDYGYTF. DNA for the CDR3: TGTGCCAGCAGCTTAGAGGTCCAGGGTTTAGACTATGGCTACACCTTC.

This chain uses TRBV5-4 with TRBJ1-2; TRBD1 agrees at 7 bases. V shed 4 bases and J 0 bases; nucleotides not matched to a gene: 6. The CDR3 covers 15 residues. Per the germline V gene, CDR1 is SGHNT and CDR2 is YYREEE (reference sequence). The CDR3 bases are TGTGCCAGCAGCCCTGGGACAGAATCTAACTATGGCTACACCTTC. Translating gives CASSPGTESNYGYTF.

The chain's CDR3 is CASSIRDRFNEKLFF. The CDR3 DNA reads as TGTGCCAGCAGCATCCGGGACAGGTTTAATGAAAAACTGTTTTTT. This chain links TRBV5-6 with TRBJ1-4; 8 bases are shared with TRBD1. The V gene's germline CDR1 is SGHDT and CDR2 YYEEEE. This CDR3 comprises 15 residues. The J segment lost 4 bases and the V segment lost 4 bases, leaving 6 bases of the junction unmatched.

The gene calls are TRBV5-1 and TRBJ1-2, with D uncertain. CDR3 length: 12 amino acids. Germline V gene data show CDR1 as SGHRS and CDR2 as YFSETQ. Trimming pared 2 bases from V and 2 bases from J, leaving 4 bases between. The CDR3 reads CASSFDNYGYTF. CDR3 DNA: TGCGCCAGCAGCTTCGACAACTATGGCTACACCTTC.

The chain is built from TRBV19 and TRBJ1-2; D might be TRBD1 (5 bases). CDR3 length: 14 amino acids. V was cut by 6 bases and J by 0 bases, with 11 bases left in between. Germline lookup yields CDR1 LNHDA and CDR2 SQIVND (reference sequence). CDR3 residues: CASSTRVSNYGYTF. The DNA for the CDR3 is TGTGCCAGTAGCACCAGGGTTTCTAACTATGGCTACACCTTC.

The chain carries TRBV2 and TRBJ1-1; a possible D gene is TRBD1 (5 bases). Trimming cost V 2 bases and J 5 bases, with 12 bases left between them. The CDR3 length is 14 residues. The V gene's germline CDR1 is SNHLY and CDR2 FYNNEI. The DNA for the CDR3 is TGTGCCAGCAGTGAAAGGGGTTTGGGGACTGAAGCTTTCTTT. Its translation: CASSERGLGTEAFF.

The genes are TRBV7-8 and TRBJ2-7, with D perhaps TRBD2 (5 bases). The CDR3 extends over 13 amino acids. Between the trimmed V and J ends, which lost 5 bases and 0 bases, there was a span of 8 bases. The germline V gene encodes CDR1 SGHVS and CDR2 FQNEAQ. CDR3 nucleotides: TGTGCCAGCAGCCTTAGCGTCTCCTACGAGCAGTACTTC. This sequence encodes CASSLSVSYEQYF.

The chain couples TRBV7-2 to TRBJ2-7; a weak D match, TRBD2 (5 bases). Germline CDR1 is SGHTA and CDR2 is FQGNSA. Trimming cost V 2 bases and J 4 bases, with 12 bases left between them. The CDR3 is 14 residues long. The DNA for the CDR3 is TGTGCCAGCAGCTTAAGAGCGGCGGGTTACGAGCAGTACTTC. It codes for CASSLRAAGYEQYF.

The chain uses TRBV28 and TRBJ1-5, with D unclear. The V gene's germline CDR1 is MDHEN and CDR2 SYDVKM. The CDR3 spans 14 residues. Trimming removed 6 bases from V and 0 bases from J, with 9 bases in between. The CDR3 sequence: CASRQIYSNQPQHF. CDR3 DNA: TGTGCCAGCAGACAGATCTATAGCAATCAGCCCCAGCATTTT.

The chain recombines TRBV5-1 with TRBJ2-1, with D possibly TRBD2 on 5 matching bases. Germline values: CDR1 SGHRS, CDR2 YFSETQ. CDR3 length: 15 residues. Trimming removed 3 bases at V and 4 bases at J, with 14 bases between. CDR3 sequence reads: CASSSRTGNYNEQFF. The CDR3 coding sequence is TGCGCCAGCAGCTCCCGGACCGGGAATTACAATGAGCAGTTCTTC.

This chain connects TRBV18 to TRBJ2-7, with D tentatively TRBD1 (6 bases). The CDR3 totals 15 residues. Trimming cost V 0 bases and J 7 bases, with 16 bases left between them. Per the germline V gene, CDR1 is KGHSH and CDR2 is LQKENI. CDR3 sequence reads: CASSPPGHGAGEQYF. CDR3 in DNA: TGTGCCAGCTCACCACCGGGACATGGGGCCGGGGAGCAGTACTTC.

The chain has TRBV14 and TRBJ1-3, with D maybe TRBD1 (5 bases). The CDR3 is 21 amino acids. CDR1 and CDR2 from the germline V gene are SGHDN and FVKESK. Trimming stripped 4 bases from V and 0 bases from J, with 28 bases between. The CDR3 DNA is TGTGCCAGCAGCCCCCGACTTATACCGGGACTGAACTTCTACTCTGGAAACACCATATATTTT. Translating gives CASSPRLIPGLNFYSGNTIYF. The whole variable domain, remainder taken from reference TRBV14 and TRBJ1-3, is EAGVTQFPSHSVIEKGQTVTLRCDPISGHDNLYWYRRVMGKEIKFLLHFVKESKQDESGMPNNRFLAERTGGTYSTLKVQPAELEDSGVYFCASSPRLIPGLNFYSGNTIYFGEGSWLTVV.

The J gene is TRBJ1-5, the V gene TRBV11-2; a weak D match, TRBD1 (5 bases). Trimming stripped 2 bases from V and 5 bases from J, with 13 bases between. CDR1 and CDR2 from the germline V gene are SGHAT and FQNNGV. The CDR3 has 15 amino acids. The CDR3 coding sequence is TGTGCCAGCAGCTTACCAGGGAGAAAGGATCAGCCCCAGCATTTT. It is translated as CASSLPGRKDQPQHF.

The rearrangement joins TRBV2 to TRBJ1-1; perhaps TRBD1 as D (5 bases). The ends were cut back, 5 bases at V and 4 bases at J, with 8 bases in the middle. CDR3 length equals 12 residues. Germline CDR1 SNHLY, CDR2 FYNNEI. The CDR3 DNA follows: TGTGCCAGCAGTTTCGGGGGCACTGAAGCTTTCTTT. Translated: CASSFGGTEAFF.